A single T cell receptor beta chain is shown here with its context. What antigen it recognizes has not been identified. No quality values exist for individual bases; no much larger clone is one base distant. The immunoSEQ Assay, a bias-controlled multiplex PCR, was used to amplify TCRbeta CDR3 regions from genomic DNA. On the study's bioinformatics: Nucleated cell counts per sample were estimated from amplification of reference gene primers within the assay. Sequence reads were collapsed and filtered to measure the absolute abundance of every unique TCRbeta CDR3 rearrangement. Productive Simpson clonality was computed per sample as the square root of Simpson's diversity index over productive rearrangements. TCRdb's version of the immuneACCESS table is confined to in-frame rearrangements and falls short of the full clone set. An unresolved V gene accounts for under half of the shortfall where checked; the remainder is of unknown origin. V, J and clone size are taken as reported in that table, and D and trimming were inferred from the DNA itself. The sample table shows roughly 140,000 clones, and 70% to 85% are seen once. About 6.8% of the sample rests with the top ten.

The data are from a study of blood T cell repertoires in COVID-19 (dated by TCRdb to 2018 to 2020). About the study as a whole: The collaborator samples originated in the United States, Italy and Spain and spanned the acute and convalescent phases of COVID-19. The prospective study material was composed of cDNA or gDNA derived from T cells, B-cell-depleted T cells, or PBMCs. Sample metadata almost always included a de-identified subject ID, COVID-19 status, age in years and sex. HLA class I and class II types, where available, came from metadata supplied by the sample provider rather than from assay-based typing. Samples came from the ongoing ImmuneRACE study (first 160 participants) plus 1,254 subjects from 6 global collaborators. The repertoires were made available in a free public database intended to serve as a resource for research on the immune response to SARS-CoV-2. The dataset comprised deeply sampled blood TCRbeta repertoires from subjects exposed to, actively infected with, or recovered from COVID-19. The full study reports these points: The quantity of clinical and demographic metadata differed by source and by participant and was supplied without curation.

Collaborating institutions collected whole blood in K2EDTA tubes following their own protocols. Collaborator samples were shipped for TCRbeta analysis as frozen whole blood, isolated PBMCs, or DNA extracted from either sample type. CDR1 ENHRY and CDR2 SYGVKD are derived from the germline V gene. The CDR3 contains 12 residues, cysteine and phenylalanine counted. Here the CDR3 DNA is all that survives: 36 bases in frame from base 1. V is cut back by 7 bases and J by 8 bases, with 5 bases in the junction unmatched. Source material: peripheral blood. The clonotype comes from a woman between 50 and 59 years old in a cohort sampled during active or convalescent COVID-19. The V and J segments used are TRBV10-3 and TRBJ1-1; the central 9 bases match TRBD1. The DNA is as follows: TGTGCCATCACGGGGACAGGGTCGGAAGCTTTCTTT. Its protein product is CAITGTGSEAFF.